A single sample gave rise to the 9 T cell receptor beta chains below, sequenced in a study of blood T cells in healthy people across ages. It was with a sample-barcoded 5' primer and a J-beta primer mix that a second PCR of about 7 to 12 cycles was run. TCRdb reprocessed the 5' RACE reads via MiXCR and lists one record per CDR3 protein. In the table there are about 1,400,000 distinct CDR3 sequences, almost 60% of which are singletons. Source material: blood. All receptors derive from a man aged 18 to 30 in good health.

The chain is built from TRBV10-3 and TRBJ2-1, with 8 bases aligning to TRBD1. The germline gives CDR1 ENHRY, CDR2 SYGVKD. The length of the CDR3 is 13 residues. V lost 5 bases to trimming and J lost 9 bases; unmatched junction nucleotides: 6. The CDR3 DNA follows: TGTGCCATCAGTCAGGACAGGGAGCGTGAGCAGTTCTTC. Protein: CAISQDREREQFF.

This clonotype is a singleton in its sample. The chain has TRBV6-2 or TRBV6-3 and TRBJ2-1; D could derive from TRBD1 or TRBD2 (6 bases each). This CDR3 contains 13 residues. Looked up from germline, CDR1 is MNHEY and CDR2 is SVGEGT. Trimming removed 8 bases at V and 10 bases at J, with 18 bases between. DNA for the CDR3: TGTGCCAGCGGGCTTAGGGGGGCGTGGGAGCAGTTCTTC. Protein product: CASGLRGAWEQFF.

A few counts support this clonotype. The chain joins TRBV4-3 to TRBJ2-7; tentatively, D is TRBD1 or TRBD2 (5 bases each). Looked up from germline, CDR1 is LGHNA and CDR2 is YSLEER. Trimming shortened V by 3 bases and J by 3 bases, and 18 bases separated the two germline ends. The CDR3 covers 16 residues. In nucleotides, the CDR3 is TGCGCCAGCAGCCAGGATCATCAGGGAGAAAACTACGAGCAGTACTTC. It translates to CASSQDHQGENYEQYF.

The V gene is TRBV12-3 or TRBV12-4, the J gene TRBJ2-5; 10 bases agree with TRBD2. The junction had 9 bases not matched to a gene; V was cut back by 2 bases and J by 0 bases. This CDR3 region has 18 residues. CDR3 residues: CASSLMASGGPYQETQYF. CDR3 sequence (DNA): TGTGCCAGCAGTTTAATGGCTAGCGGGGGACCGTACCAAGAGACCCAGTACTTC.

The chain links TRBV5-4 to TRBJ2-3, with TRBD2 identical over 12 bases. CDR3 length equals 17 residues. In germline, CDR1 is SGHNT, CDR2 YYREEE (reference sequence). Trimming cost V 9 bases and J 2 bases; bases outside gene matches: 13. Here the CDR3 reads CATAPEGLAGNTDTQYF. CDR3 nucleotides: TGTGCCACGGCGCCCGAAGGACTAGCGGGGAACACAGATACGCAGTATTTT.

Of note for this clonotype: At one of its ends the junction is not consistent with the germline gene, which may arise from a read error. The chain links TRBV7-9 to TRBJ1-1; possible D gene TRBD1, 5 bases. The CDR3 length is 13 residues. The germline V gene has CDR1 SEHNR and CDR2 FQNEAQ (reference sequence). The CDR3 DNA follows: TGTGCCAGCATCCAACTGGGGGGGACTGGAGCTTTCTTT. Amino acids: CASIQLGGTGAFF.

This chain uses TRBV24-1 with TRBJ2-3; TRBD2 agrees at 7 bases. This CDR3 is 15 amino acids long. J gave up 1 base and V 3 bases, and 3 bases lay outside the gene matches. Germline-derived CDR1 and CDR2 are KGHDR and SFDVKD. CDR3 loop: CATSDRAGGTDTQYF. The CDR3 nucleotides read TGTGCCACCAGTGATCGGGCGGGGGGCACAGATACGCAGTATTTT.

This clonotype was detected a few times. V gene TRBV3-1 combines with J gene TRBJ2-4, with a weak D call TRBD1 (5 bases). From germline, CDR1 is LGHDT and CDR2 YNNKEL (reference sequence). The V gene lost 2 bases and the J gene lost 0 bases, with 14 bases spanning the gap. The CDR3 covers 17 residues. The CDR3 protein is CASSQLTDSLAKNIQYF. The CDR3 DNA follows: TGTGCCAGCAGCCAACTAACTGACAGCCTAGCCAAAAACATTCAGTACTTC.

This clonotype has only a few counts. This chain uses TRBV10-3 with TRBJ2-1, with D unclear. The CDR3 is made up of 16 amino acids. The germline CDR1 and CDR2 sequences are ENHRY and SYGVKD. The V end lost 3 bases, the J end lost 0 bases, and 12 bases lay between the germline ends. CDR3 nucleotides: TGTGCCATCAGTGATTCAGACGGACGCTCCTACAATGAGCAGTTCTTC. Translation: CAISDSDGRSYNEQFF.